This entry features one TCR beta chain sequence. As yet, its antigen is unknown. Germline CDR1 and CDR2: SGHDT and YYEEEE. There are 15 residues in the CDR3. V dropped 3 bases and J dropped 1 base, with 13 bases sitting between them. The data stem from a study of T cell responses to AZD1222 COVID-19 vaccine. The study's findings and limits: In a largely white British group with more females than males, clonal diversity was possibly underestimated.

Assay used: immunoSEQ multiplex PCR; TCRdb lists only in-frame clones, some missing. The sample contains under 140,000 clones, around 92% of which appear only once. The chain recombines TRBV5-6 with TRBJ1-1; D remains ambiguous. This receptor was obtained from an adult in good health. The sample consisted of peripheral blood, taken on day 0 of AZD1222 vaccination. CDR3 region: CASSWRTVRNTEAFF. The CDR3 nucleotides read TGTGCCAGCAGCTGGCGGACTGTTAGGAACACTGAAGCTTTCTTT.